These T cell receptor beta chains were read from a single sample in a study of cytomegalovirus exposure and HLA in healthy donors. TCRdb keeps only in-frame clones here, not all; method: immunoSEQ multiplex PCR. The sample lists approximately 79,000 clones, around 79% occurring once. The sequenced sample was PBMCs. Receptors were obtained from a man aged 35-49 years in good health and CMV-seronegative. The CDR3 runs from the conserved cysteine through the conserved F or W. A D gene is named only where the DNA matches it firmly. For some rows the clone size is stated as once, few or many, or as a class when expanded; others skip it.

cdr3_nt,cdr3_aa,v_call,clone_size,d_call,j_call
TGTGCCATCAGAGGGGACAGTGGCGAGCAGTTCTTC,CAIRGDSGEQFF,TRBV10-3,.,TRBD1,TRBJ2-1
TGTGCCAGCAGTCTTGAGGGAGGCCTTATCAATGAGCAGTTCTTC,CASSLEGGLINEQFF,TRBV6-4,.,.,TRBJ2-1
TGTGCCAGCAGCCAACGGACAGGGAGTACTGAAGCTTTCTTT,CASSQRTGSTEAFF,TRBV11-3,.,TRBD1,TRBJ1-1
TGTGCCAGTCGAAAAGACCGACTCTCTGGAAACACCATATATTTT,CASRKDRLSGNTIYF,TRBV19,.,.,TRBJ1-3
TGTGCCAGCAGTGCCCTTACAGGGGGCGGAAACAGTCAGTACTTC,CASSALTGGGNSQYF,TRBV6-1,.,TRBD1,TRBJ2-4
TGTGCCAGCAGCTTAACAGGGAACCACTACGAGCAGTACTTC,CASSLTGNHYEQYF,TRBV7-8,.,.,TRBJ2-7
TGTGCCAGCGGCAGGGGCAGGGAGACCCAGTACTTC,CASGRGRETQYF,TRBV28,.,.,TRBJ2-5
TGTGCCAGCAGCTTAGCGGAAGACAGGGCCGTTGATACGCAGTATTTT,CASSLAEDRAVDTQYF,TRBV7-8,.,TRBD1,TRBJ2-3
TGTGCCAGTAGTACAGGGGTGCCGCAGCCCCAGCATTTT,CASSTGVPQPQHF,TRBV19,.,.,TRBJ1-5
TGCGCCACACAGGGGGGCCCCTACGAGCAGTACTTC,CATQGGPYEQYF,TRBV10-2,.,TRBD1,TRBJ2-7
TGTGCCAGCAGCTTGCTAGCGGTCTCCTACGAGCAGTACTTC,CASSLLAVSYEQYF,TRBV7-9,.,TRBD2,TRBJ2-7
TGTGCCAGCAGTTTTCCTGGGGGCGCGAGCTACACCTTC,CASSFPGGASYTF,TRBV28,.,.,TRBJ1-2
TGTGCCAGCAGCAAGGGACAGGGTAGCAACTATGGCTACACCTTC,CASSKGQGSNYGYTF,TRBV9,.,TRBD1,TRBJ1-2
TGTGCCAGCAGCTTGGGGGCGGGTGAGGAGCAGTTCTTC,CASSLGAGEEQFF,TRBV7-3,once,.,TRBJ2-1